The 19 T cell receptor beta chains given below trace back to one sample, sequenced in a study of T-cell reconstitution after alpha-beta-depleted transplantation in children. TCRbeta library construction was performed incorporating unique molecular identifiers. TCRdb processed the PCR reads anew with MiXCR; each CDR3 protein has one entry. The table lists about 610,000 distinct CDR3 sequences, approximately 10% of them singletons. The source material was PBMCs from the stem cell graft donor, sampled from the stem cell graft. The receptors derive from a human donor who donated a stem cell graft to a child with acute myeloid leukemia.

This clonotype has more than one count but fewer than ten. CDR3 protein: CASNIGETGVYEQYF. The CDR3 DNA follows: TGTGCCAGCAACATTGGTGAGACAGGGGTCTACGAGCAGTACTTC. The J gene is TRBJ2-7, the V gene TRBV6-2 or TRBV6-3; TRBD1 agrees at 8 bases. The germline V gene has CDR1 MNHEY and CDR2 SVGEGT. The V gene end was trimmed by 7 bases and the J gene end by 3 bases; junction bases not matched to a gene: 11. The CDR3 length is 15 residues.

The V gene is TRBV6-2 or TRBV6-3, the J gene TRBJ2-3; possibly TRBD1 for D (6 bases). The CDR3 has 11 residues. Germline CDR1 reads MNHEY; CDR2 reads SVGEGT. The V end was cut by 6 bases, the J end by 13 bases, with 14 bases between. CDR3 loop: CASRETGSEYF. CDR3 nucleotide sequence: TGTGCCAGCAGAGAGACAGGTTCTGAGTATTTT.

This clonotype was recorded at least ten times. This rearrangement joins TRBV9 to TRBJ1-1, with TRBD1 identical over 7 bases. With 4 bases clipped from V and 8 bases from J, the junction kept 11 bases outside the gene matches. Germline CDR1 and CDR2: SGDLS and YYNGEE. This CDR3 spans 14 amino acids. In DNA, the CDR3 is TGTGCCAGCAGCCCCAATTCAAGGACAGGCGAAGCTTTCTTT. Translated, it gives CASSPNSRTGEAFF.

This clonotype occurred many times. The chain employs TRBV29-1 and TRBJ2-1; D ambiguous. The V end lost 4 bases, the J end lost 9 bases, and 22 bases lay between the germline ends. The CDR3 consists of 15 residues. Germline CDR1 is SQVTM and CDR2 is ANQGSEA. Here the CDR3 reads CSVAPDTRPIGEQFF. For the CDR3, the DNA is TGCAGCGTTGCCCCCGACACCCGGCCTATTGGTGAGCAGTTCTTC.

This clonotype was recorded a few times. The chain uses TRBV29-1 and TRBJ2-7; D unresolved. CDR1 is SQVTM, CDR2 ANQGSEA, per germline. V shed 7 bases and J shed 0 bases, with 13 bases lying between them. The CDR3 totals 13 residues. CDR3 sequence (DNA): TGCAGCGCTGGATGGGGTGGCTCCTACGAGCAGTACTTC. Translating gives CSAGWGGSYEQYF.

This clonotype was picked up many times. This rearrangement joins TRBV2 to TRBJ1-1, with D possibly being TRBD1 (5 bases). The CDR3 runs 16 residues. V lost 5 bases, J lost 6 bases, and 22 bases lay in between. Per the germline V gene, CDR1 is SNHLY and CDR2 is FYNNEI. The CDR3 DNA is TGTGCCAGCAGTTTTCGCCCCCCCGGGGGGGGAGCTGAAGCTTTCTTT. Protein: CASSFRPPGGGAEAFF.

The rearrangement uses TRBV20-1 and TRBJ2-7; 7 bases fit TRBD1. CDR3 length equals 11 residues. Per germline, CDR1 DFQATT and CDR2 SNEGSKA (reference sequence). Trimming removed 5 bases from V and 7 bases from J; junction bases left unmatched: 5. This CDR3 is CSALQGSEQYF. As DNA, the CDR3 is TGCAGTGCTCTACAGGGGTCGGAGCAGTACTTC.

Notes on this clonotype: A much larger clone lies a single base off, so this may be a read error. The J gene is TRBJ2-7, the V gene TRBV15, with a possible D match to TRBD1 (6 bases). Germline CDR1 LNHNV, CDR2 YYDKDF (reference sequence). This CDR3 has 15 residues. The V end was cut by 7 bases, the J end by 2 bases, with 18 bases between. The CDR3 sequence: CATNREHSGAYEQYF. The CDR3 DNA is TGTGCCACCAACAGGGAACATTCAGGGGCCTACGAGCAGTACTTC.

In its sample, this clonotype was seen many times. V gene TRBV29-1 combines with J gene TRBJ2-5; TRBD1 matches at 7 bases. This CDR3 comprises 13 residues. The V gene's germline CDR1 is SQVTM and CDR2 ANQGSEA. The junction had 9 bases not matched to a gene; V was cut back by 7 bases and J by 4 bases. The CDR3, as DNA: TGCAGCGCCCTGACAGGGCATGGAGAGACCCAGTACTTC. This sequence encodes CSALTGHGETQYF.

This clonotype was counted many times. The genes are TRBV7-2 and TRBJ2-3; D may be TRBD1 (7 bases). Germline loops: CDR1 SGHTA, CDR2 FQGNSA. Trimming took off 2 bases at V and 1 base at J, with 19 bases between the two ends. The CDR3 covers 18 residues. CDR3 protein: CASSLSAGGPGGTDTQYF. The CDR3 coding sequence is TGTGCCAGCAGCTTATCGGCAGGGGGGCCTGGGGGCACAGATACGCAGTATTTT.

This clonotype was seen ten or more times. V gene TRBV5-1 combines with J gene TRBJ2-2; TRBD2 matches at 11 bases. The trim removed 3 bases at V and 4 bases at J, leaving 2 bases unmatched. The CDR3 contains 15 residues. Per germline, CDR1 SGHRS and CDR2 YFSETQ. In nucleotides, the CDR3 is TGCGCCAGCAGCTCCGGGACTAGCGGCACCGGGGAGCTGTTTTTT. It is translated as CASSSGTSGTGELFF.

CDR3 coding DNA: TGTGCCAGCGAGCCGGGATCCGCTTGGAATGAGCAGTTCTTC. Amino acids: CASEPGSAWNEQFF. The genes are TRBV6-2 or TRBV6-3 and TRBJ2-1; D perhaps matches TRBD2 (5 bases). The length of the CDR3 is 14 residues. The germline CDR1 and CDR2 sequences are MNHEY and SVGEGT. V was shortened by 8 bases and J by 7 bases, with 18 bases between the two germline ends.

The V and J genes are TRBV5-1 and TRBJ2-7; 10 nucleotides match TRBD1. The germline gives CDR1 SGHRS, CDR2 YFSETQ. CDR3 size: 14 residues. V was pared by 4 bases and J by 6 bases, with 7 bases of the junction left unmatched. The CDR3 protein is CASSADGTGAEQYF. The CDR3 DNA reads TGCGCCAGCAGCGCGGACGGGACAGGGGCCGAGCAGTACTTC. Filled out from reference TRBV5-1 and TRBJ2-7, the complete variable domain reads KAGVTQTPRYLIKTRGQQVTLSCSPISGHRSVSWYQQTPGQGLQFLFEYFSETQRNKGNFPGRFSGRQFSNSRSEMNVSTLELGDSALYLCASSADGTGAEQYFGPGTRLTVT.

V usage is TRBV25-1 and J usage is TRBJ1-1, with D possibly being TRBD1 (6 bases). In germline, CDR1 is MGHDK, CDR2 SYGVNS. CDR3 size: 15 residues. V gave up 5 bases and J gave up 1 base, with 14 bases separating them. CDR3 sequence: CASSQPGVGNTEAFF. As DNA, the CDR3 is TGTGCCAGCAGTCAACCAGGGGTAGGGAACACTGAAGCTTTCTTT.

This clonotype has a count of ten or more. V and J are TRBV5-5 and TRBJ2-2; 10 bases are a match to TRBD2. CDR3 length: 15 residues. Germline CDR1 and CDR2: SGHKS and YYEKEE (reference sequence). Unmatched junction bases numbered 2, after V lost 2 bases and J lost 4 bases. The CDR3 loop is CASSLRTSGTGELFF. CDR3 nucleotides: TGTGCCAGCAGCTTACGGACTAGCGGCACCGGGGAGCTGTTTTTT.

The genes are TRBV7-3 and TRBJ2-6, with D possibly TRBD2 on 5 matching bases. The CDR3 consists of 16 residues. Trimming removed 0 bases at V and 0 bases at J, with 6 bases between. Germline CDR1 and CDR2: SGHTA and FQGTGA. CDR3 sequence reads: CASSLTGSSGANVLTF. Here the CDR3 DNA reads TGTGCCAGCAGCTTAACAGGGAGCTCTGGGGCCAACGTCCTGACTTTC.

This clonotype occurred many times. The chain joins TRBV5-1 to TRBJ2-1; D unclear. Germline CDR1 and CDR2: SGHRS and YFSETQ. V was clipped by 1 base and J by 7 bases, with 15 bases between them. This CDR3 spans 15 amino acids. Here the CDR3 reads CASSLQEPWSNEQFF. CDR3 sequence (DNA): TGCGCCAGCAGCTTGCAAGAGCCTTGGTCGAATGAGCAGTTCTTC.

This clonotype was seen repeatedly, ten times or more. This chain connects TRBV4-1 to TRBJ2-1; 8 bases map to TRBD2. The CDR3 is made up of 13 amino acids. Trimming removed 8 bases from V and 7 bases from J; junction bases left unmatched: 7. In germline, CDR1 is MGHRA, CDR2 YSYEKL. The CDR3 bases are TGCGCCAGCTCAGCGGGAGTAAGGAATGAGCAGTTCTTC. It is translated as CASSAGVRNEQFF.

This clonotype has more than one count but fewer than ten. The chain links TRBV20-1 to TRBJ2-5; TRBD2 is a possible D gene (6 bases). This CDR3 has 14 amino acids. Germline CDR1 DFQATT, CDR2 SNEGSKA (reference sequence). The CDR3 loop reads CSPRDFSGKETQYF. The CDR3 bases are TGCAGCCCCCGGGATTTTAGCGGAAAAGAGACCCAGTACTTC.